This T cell receptor (beta chain) is from a study of T-cell memory formation after mild COVID-19. Across the whole study: TCR clusters mostly belonged to single donors.

TCRdb processed the 5' RACE reads anew with MiXCR; each CDR3 protein has one entry. The table lists roughly 50,000 distinct CDR3 sequences, 9% to 9.5% of them singletons, with 1.2% in the top ten. Per the germline V gene, CDR1 is LGHNA and CDR2 is YSLEER. V lost 1 base, J lost 1 base, and 10 bases lay in between. CDR3 length: 15 residues. Study-level points and caveats: Contracting clones from day 15 to 85 had balanced CD4/CD8; later expanders favoured CD4+.

This clonotype was detected only a few times. Its matching antigen is unknown. The chain employs TRBV4-3 and TRBJ1-2; a possible D gene is TRBD1 (6 bases). This clonotype originated in a man aged 18 to 35 who had mild COVID-19 (a few samples of this study predate the infection). Cell type and time point are not known. The sample consisted of PBMCs or a T cell subset sorted from them (not recorded which). The CDR3 DNA sequence: TGCGCCAGCAGCCAAGGGGACACCGTTAACTATGGCTACACCTTC. Amino acid sequence: CASSQGDTVNYGYTF.